This is a list of T cell receptor beta chains from one sample in a study of T-cell memory formation after mild COVID-19. MiXCR was run by TCRdb on the 5' RACE reads, yielding one entry per CDR3 protein. The sample shows 500,000 to 600,000 distinct CDR3 sequences, about 20% of them seen only once. The specimen was PBMCs or a T cell subset sorted from them (not recorded which). Every receptor here comes from an adult woman who had mild COVID-19 (a few samples of this study predate the infection). Cell type and time point are not known. The conserved cysteine and the conserved F or W are not part of the CDR3 here. The order of the fields is clone size, V gene, J gene, CDR3 protein. Only some rows state a clone size, as once, few, many or a class for expanded clones.

>.|TRBV24-1|TRBJ2-3
ATSDSGTSKDTQY
>.|TRBV12-3/TRBV12-4|TRBJ1-6
ASSRDETRSPLH
>.|TRBV11-2|TRBJ2-7
ASLPNRATYEQY
>few|TRBV20-1|TRBJ2-1
SARVKTSGRVPYNEQF
>.|TRBV27|TRBJ2-5
ASSLSFWGRQETQY
>.|TRBV25-1|TRBJ2-1
ASSSRDRVWGEQF
>.|TRBV4-3|TRBJ1-1
ASSQGRGNTEAF
>.|TRBV10-3|TRBJ2-7
AAGGTYYEQY
>.|TRBV11-2|TRBJ1-1
ASGTGRNTEAF
>few|TRBV23-1|TRBJ2-5
ASSQKGSGGDQETQY
>.|TRBV10-3|TRBJ2-5
AIRGYQETQY
>.|TRBV12-5|TRBJ1-3
ASGLVGHLLSGNTIY
>few|TRBV11-1|TRBJ2-1
ASSLGTDNNEQF
>few|TRBV5-5|TRBJ2-2
ASIIAGGGGELF
>.|TRBV7-3|TRBJ2-2
ASSLGLQAGGPGELF
>few|TRBV4-1|TRBJ2-7
ASSQDRTGGSEQY
>.|TRBV6-2/TRBV6-3|TRBJ2-2
ASRGTGRFAGELF
>few|TRBV7-9|TRBJ2-1
ASSSPAGGFRGSYNEQF
>.|TRBV20-1|TRBJ1-1
SARGRGLGSLAAF
>.|TRBV5-1|TRBJ1-4
ASSFGQGANEKLF
>.|TRBV24-1|TRBJ1-2
ATSDWKGGGYT
>few|TRBV20-1|TRBJ2-7
SARDKGEGYEQY
>few|TRBV9|TRBJ2-7
ASSVGGTATYEQY
>.|TRBV11-2|TRBJ2-7
ASSLIIQGLYEQY